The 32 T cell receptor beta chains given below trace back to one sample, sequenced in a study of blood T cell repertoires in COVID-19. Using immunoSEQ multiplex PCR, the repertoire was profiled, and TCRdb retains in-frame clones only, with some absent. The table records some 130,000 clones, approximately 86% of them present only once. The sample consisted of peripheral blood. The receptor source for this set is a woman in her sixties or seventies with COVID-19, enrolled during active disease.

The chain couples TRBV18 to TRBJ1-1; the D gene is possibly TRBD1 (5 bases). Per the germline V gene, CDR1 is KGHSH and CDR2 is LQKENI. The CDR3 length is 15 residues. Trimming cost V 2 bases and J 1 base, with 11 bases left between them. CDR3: CASSPSGLQNTEAFF. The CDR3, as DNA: TGTGCCAGCTCACCATCGGGACTCCAGAACACTGAAGCTTTCTTT.

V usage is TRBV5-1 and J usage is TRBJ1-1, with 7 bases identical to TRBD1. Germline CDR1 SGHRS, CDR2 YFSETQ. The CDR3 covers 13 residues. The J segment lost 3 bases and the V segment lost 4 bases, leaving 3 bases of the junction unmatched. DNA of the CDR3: TGCGCCAGCAGCGCCCAGGGGGACACTGAAGCTTTCTTT. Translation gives CASSAQGDTEAFF. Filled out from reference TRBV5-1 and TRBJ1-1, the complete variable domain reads KAGVTQTPRYLIKTRGQQVTLSCSPISGHRSVSWYQQTPGQGLQFLFEYFSETQRNKGNFPGRFSGRQFSNSRSEMNVSTLELGDSALYLCASSAQGDTEAFFGQGTRLTVV.

The CDR3 region has the DNA TGTGCCATCAGTTCCGGGACAGAAGCCTACGAGCAGTACTTC. Protein product: CAISSGTEAYEQYF. V gene TRBV10-3 combines with J gene TRBJ2-7, with TRBD1 matching 7 bases. The CDR3 runs 14 residues. V gave up 5 bases and J gave up 2 bases; unmatched junction bases: 6. Germline V CDR1 and CDR2: ENHRY, SYGVKD.

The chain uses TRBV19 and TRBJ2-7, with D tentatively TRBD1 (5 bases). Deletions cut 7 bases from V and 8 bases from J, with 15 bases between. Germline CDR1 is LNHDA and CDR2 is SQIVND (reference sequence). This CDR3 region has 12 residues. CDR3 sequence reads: CASMVGEGKQYF. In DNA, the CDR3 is TGTGCCAGTATGGTAGGGGAAGGGAAGCAGTACTTC.

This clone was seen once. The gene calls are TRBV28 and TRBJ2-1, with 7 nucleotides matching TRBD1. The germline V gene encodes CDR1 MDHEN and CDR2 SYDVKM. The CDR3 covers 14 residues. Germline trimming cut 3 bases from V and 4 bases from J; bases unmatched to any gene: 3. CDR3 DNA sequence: TGTGCCAGCAGTTTGCCGGGACAGTACAATGAGCAGTTCTTC. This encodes CASSLPGQYNEQFF.

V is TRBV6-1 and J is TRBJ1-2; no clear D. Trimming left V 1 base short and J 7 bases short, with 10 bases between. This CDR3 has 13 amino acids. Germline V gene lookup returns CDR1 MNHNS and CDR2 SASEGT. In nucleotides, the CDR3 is TGTGCCAGCAGTGAAGGCATAGAGCGTGGCTACACCTTC. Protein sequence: CASSEGIERGYTF.

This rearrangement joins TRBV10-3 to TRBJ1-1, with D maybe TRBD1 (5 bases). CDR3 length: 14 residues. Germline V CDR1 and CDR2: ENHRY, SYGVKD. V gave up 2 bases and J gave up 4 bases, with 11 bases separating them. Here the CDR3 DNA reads TGTGCCATCAGTGAGAGGCAGGGCCCCACTGAAGCTTTCTTT. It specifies CAISERQGPTEAFF.

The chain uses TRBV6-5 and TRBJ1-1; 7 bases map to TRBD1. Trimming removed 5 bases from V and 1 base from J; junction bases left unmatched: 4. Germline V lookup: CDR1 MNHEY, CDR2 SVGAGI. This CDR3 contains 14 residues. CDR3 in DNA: TGTGCCAGCAGTCTGGGACAGCAGAACACTGAAGCTTTCTTT. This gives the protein CASSLGQQNTEAFF.

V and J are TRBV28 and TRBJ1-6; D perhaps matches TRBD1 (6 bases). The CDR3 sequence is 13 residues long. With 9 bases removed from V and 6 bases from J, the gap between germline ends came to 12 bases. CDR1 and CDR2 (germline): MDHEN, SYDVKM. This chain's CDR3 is CASLRDINSPLHF. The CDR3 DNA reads TGTGCCAGTCTCAGGGACATTAATTCACCCCTCCACTTT.

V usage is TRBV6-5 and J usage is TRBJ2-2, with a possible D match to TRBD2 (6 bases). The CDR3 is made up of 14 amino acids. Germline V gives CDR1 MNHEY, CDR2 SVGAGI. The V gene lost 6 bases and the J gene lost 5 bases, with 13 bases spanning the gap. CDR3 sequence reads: CASSRDWTTGELFF. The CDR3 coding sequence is TGTGCCAGCAGCCGGGACTGGACGACCGGGGAGCTGTTTTTT.

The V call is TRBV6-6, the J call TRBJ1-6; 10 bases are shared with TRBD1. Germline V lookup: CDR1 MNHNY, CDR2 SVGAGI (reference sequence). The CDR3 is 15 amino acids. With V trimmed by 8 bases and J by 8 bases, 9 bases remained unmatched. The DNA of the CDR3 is TGTGCCAGCGCCCAGGGTGGGACAGGGGATTCACCCCTCCACTTT. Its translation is CASAQGGTGDSPLHF.

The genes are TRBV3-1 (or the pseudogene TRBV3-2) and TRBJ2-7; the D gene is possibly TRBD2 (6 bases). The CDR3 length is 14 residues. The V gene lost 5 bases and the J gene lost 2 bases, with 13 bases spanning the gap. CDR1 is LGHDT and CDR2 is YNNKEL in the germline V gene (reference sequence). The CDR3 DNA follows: TGTGCCAGCAGCTACCGGAGGGCAACCTACGAGCAGTACTTC. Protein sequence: CASSYRRATYEQYF.

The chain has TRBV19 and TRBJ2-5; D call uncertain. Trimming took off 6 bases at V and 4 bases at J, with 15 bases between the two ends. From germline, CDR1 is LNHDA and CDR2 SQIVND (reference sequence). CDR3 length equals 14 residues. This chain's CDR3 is CASSVTHTPETQYF. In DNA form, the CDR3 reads TGTGCCAGTAGCGTTACCCACACCCCAGAGACCCAGTACTTC.

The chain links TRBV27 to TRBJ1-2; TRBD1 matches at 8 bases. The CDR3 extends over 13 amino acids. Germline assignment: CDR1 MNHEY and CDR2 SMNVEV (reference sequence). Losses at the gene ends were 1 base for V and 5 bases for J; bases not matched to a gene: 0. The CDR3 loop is CASSLWTGYGYTF. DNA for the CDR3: TGTGCCAGCAGTTTATGGACAGGGTATGGCTACACCTTC.

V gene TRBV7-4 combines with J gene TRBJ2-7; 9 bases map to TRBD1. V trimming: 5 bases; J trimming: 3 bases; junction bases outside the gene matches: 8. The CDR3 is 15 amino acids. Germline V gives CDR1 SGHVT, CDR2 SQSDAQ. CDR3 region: CASSTPGQGFYEQYF. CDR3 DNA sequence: TGTGCCAGCAGCACACCCGGACAGGGGTTCTACGAGCAGTACTTC.

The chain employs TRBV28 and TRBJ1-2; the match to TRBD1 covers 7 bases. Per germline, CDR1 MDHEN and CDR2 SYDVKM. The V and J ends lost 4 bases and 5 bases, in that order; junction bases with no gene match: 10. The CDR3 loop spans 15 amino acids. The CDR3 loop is CASSSTGMGSYGYTF. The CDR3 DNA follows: TGTGCCAGCAGTTCGACAGGGATGGGTTCATATGGCTACACCTTC.

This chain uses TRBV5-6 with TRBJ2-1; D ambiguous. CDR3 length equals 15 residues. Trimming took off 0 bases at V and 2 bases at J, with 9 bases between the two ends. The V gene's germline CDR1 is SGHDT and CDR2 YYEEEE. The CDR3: CASSLGTAAYNEQFF. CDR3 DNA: TGTGCCAGCAGCTTGGGTACAGCCGCCTACAATGAGCAGTTCTTC.

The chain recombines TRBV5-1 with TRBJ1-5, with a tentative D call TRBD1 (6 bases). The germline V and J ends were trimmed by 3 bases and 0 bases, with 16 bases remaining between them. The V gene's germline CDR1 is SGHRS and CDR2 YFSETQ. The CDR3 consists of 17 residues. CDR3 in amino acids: CASSWGRDKISNQPQHF. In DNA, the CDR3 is TGCGCCAGCAGCTGGGGCCGGGACAAAATTAGCAATCAGCCCCAGCATTTT.

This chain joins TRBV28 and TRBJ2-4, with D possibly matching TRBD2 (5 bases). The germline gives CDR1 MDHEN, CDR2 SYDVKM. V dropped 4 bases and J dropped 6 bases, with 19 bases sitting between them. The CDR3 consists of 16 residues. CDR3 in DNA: TGTGCCAGCAGTTCCCCAGGAACCTACGAGGGAAACATTCAGTACTTC. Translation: CASSSPGTYEGNIQYF.

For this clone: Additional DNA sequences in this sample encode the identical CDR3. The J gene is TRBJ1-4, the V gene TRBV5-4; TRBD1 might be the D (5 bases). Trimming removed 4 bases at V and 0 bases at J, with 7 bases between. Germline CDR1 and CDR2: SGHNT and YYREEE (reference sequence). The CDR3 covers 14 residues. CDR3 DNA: TGTGCCAGCAGCGGAGGGGCAACTAATGAAAAACTGTTTTTT. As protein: CASSGGATNEKLFF.

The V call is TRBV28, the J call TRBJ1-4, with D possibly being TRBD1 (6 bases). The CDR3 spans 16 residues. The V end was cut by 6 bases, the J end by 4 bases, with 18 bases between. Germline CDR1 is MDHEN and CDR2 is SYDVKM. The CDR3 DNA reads TGTGCCAGCAGCCCACCACGAAAGGGGGTTAATGAAAAACTGTTTTTT. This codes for CASSPPRKGVNEKLFF.

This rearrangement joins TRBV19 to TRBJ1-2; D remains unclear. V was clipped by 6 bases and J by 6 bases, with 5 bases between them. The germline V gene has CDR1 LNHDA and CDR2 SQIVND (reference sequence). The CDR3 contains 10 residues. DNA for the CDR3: TGTGCCAGTAGCAGGAATGGCTACACCTTC. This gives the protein CASSRNGYTF. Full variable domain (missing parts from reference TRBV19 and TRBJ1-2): DGGITQSPKYLFRKEGQNVTLSCEQNLNHDAMYWYRQDPGQGLRLIYYSQIVNDFQKGDIAEGYSVSREKKESFPLTVTSAQKNPTAFYLCASSRNGYTFGSGTRLTVV.

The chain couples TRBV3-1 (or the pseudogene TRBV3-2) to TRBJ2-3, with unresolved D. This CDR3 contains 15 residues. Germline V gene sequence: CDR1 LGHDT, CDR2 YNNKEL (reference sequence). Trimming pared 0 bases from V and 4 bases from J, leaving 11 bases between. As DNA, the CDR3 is TGTGCCAGCAGCCAAGATCCCGCTAGGTCAGATACGCAGTATTTT. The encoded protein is CASSQDPARSDTQYF.

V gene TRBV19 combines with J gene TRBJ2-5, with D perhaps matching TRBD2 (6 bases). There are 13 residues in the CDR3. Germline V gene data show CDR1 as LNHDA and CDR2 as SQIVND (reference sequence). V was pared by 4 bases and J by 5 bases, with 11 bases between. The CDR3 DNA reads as TGTGCCAGTAGTACGGGACTGAAGGAGACCCAGTACTTC. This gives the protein CASSTGLKETQYF.

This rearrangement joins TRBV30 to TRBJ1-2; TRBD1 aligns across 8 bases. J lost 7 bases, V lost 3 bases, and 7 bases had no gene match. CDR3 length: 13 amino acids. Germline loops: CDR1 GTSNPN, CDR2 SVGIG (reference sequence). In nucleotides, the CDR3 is TGTGCCTGGAGGGAATTGACAGGGGCTGGCTACACCTTC. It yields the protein CAWRELTGAGYTF.

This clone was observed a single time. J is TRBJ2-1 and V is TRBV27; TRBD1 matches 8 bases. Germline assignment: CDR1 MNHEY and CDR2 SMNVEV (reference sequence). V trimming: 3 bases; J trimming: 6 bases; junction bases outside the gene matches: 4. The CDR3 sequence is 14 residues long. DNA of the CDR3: TGTGCCAGCAGTTTTTTACAGGGGGGCAATGAGCAGTTCTTC. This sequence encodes CASSFLQGGNEQFF.

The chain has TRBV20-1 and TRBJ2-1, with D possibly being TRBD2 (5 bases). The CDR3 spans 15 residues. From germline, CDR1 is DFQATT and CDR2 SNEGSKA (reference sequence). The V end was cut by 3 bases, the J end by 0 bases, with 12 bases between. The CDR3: CSASPRARSYNEQFF. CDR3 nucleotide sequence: TGCAGTGCTAGTCCGAGGGCTCGCTCCTACAATGAGCAGTTCTTC.

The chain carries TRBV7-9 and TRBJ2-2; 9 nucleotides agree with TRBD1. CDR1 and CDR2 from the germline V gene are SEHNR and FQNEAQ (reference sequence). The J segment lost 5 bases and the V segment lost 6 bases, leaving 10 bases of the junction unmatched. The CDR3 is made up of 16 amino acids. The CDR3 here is CASRPYGQGRTGELFF. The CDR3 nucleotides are TGTGCCAGCAGACCATACGGACAGGGGCGAACCGGGGAGCTGTTTTTT.

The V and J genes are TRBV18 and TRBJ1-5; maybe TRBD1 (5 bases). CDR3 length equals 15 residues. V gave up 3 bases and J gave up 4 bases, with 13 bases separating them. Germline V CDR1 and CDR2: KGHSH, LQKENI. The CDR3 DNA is TGTGCCAGCTCACCGGGGCAGAGCAAAAATCAGCCCCAGCATTTT. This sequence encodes CASSPGQSKNQPQHF.

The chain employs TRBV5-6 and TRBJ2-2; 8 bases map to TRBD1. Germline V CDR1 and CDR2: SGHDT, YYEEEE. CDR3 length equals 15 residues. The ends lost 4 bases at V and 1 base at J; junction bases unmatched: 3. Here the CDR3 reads CASSLQGVNTGELFF. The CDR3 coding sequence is TGTGCCAGCAGCCTACAGGGGGTGAACACCGGGGAGCTGTTTTTT. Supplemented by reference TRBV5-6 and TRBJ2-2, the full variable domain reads DAGVTQSPTHLIKTRGQQVTLRCSPKSGHDTVSWYQQALGQGPQFIFQYYEEEERQRGNFPDRFSGHQFPNYSSELNVNALLLGDSALYLCASSLQGVNTGELFFGEGSRLTVL.

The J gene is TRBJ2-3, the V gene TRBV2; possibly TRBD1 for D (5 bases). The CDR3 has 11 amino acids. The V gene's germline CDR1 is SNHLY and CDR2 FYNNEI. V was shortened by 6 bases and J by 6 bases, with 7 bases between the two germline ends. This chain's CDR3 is CASSRVDTQYF. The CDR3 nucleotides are TGTGCCAGCAGCAGGGTGGATACGCAGTATTTT.

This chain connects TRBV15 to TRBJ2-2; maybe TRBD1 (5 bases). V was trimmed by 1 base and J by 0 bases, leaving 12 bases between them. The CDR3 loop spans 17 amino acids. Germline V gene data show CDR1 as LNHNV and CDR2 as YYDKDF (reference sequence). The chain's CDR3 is CATSRATMTANTGELFF. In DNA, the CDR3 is TGTGCCACCAGCAGAGCCACCATGACAGCGAACACCGGGGAGCTGTTTTTT.